The rows below give T cell receptor beta chains drawn from one sample of a study of cytomegalovirus exposure and HLA in healthy donors. Sequencing used immunoSEQ multiplex PCR; TCRdb keeps in-frame clones, though not all of them. The sample holds over 200,000 clones; around nine tenths are singletons and the top ten take roughly 2.8%. The sample taken for sequencing was PBMCs. All receptors derive from a woman between 18 and 29 years old in good health and CMV-seronegative. Both conserved end residues are part of each CDR3. The order of the fields is J gene, D gene, clone size, V gene, CDR3 DNA, CDR3 protein. The D gene is left open where the match is weak. Some rows mark clone size as missing; the rest say once, few, many or name a class of expanded clone.

J: TRBJ2-7; D: TRBD1; size: NA; V: TRBV6-5; DNA: TGTGCCAGCAGTACCGGGACAGGATTCTACGAGCAGTACTTC; CDR3: CASSTGTGFYEQYF
J: TRBJ2-1; D: NA; size: once; V: TRBV19; DNA: TGTGCCAGTAGTATAGCACTAGCCGGTTACAATGAGCAGTTCTTC; CDR3: CASSIALAGYNEQFF
J: TRBJ2-7; D: NA; size: NA; V: TRBV28; DNA: TGTGCTCATTGGGCCCAGGGGATTTTCGCCTACGAGCAGTACTTC; CDR3: CAHWAQGIFAYEQYF
J: TRBJ1-2; D: NA; size: NA; V: TRBV28; DNA: TGTGCCAGCAGTTTAGGGGACACCCGGACCTATGGCTACACCTTC; CDR3: CASSLGDTRTYGYTF
J: TRBJ2-3; D: TRBD2; size: once; V: TRBV19; DNA: TGTGCCAGTAGTCCCTTAGCGGGAGAAGGTACAGATACGCAGTATTTT; CDR3: CASSPLAGEGTDTQYF
J: TRBJ1-4; D: NA; size: NA; V: TRBV7-9; DNA: TGTGCCAGCAGCCTTAGGACAGTCTTTGCTGCAACTAATGAAAAACTGTTTTTT; CDR3: CASSLRTVFAATNEKLFF
J: TRBJ1-3; D: TRBD1; size: NA; V: TRBV5-1; DNA: TGCGCCAGCAGCAAAGGACAGGGGGCTGGAAACACCATATATTTT; CDR3: CASSKGQGAGNTIYF
J: TRBJ2-2; D: NA; size: NA; V: TRBV7-9; DNA: TGTGCCAGCAGCCCCAGGGTATTAGTATCCGGGGAGCTGTTTTTT; CDR3: CASSPRVLVSGELFF
J: TRBJ2-3; D: NA; size: NA; V: TRBV19; DNA: TGTGCCAGTAGTGTCAACAGGGCCGGGAGGGATACGCAGTATTTT; CDR3: CASSVNRAGRDTQYF
J: TRBJ2-3; D: NA; size: NA; V: TRBV23-1; DNA: TGCGCCAGCAGTTGGGGCAGGGGAACAGATACGCAGTATTTT; CDR3: CASSWGRGTDTQYF
J: TRBJ1-5; D: NA; size: NA; V: TRBV27; DNA: TGTGCCAGCAGTCCAGCGGTCGGGGGGAGAATGCAGCCCCAGCATTTT; CDR3: CASSPAVGGRMQPQHF
J: TRBJ1-2; D: NA; size: NA; V: TRBV6-4; DNA: TGTGCCAGCAGTGACTCGGCCCCCGAGGGGGAAAAGGGCTACACCTTC; CDR3: CASSDSAPEGEKGYTF
J: TRBJ1-1; D: TRBD1; size: NA; V: TRBV10-3; DNA: TGTGCCATCAGCGGTATTCGGGACAGGAACACTGAAGCTTTCTTT; CDR3: CAISGIRDRNTEAFF
J: TRBJ1-2; D: NA; size: NA; V: TRBV5-6; DNA: TGTGCCAGCAGCCGGGTGGGGGCCGGCGGCTACACCTTC; CDR3: CASSRVGAGGYTF
J: TRBJ1-3; D: NA; size: NA; V: TRBV2; DNA: TGTGCCAGCAGTGTGAGAGGGAGTGGAAACACCATATATTTT; CDR3: CASSVRGSGNTIYF
J: TRBJ2-3; D: NA; size: NA; V: TRBV28; DNA: TGTGCCAGCAGTTCTGGAGTAGATACGCAGTATTTT; CDR3: CASSSGVDTQYF
J: TRBJ1-2; D: NA; size: NA; V: TRBV27; DNA: TGTGCCAGCAGTTTATCCCTTACAGGCTATGGCTACACCTTC; CDR3: CASSLSLTGYGYTF
J: TRBJ1-1; D: NA; size: NA; V: TRBV28; DNA: TGTGCCAGCAGTTTAAGGCGGGGGACTGAAGCTTTCTTT; CDR3: CASSLRRGTEAFF
J: TRBJ1-2; D: NA; size: NA; V: TRBV5-1; DNA: TGCGCCAGCAGCCGGGGACAAGGGAATACTAACTATGGCTACACCTTC; CDR3: CASSRGQGNTNYGYTF
J: TRBJ1-2; D: TRBD1; size: NA; V: TRBV6-4; DNA: TGTGCCAGCAGACAGGGGGACAACTATGGCTACACCTTC; CDR3: CASRQGDNYGYTF
J: TRBJ1-4; D: TRBD1; size: NA; V: TRBV18; DNA: TGTGCCAGCTCCCCCGACAGGGATGAAAAACTGTTTTTT; CDR3: CASSPDRDEKLFF
J: TRBJ2-1; D: NA; size: NA; V: TRBV9; DNA: TGTGCCAGCAGCGTAGAACAGTACTACAATGAGCAGTTCTTC; CDR3: CASSVEQYYNEQFF
J: TRBJ1-5; D: NA; size: NA; V: TRBV19; DNA: TGTGCCAGCTCAGGGTTTTCGGGCAATCAGCCCCAGCATTTT; CDR3: CASSGFSGNQPQHF
J: TRBJ2-7; D: NA; size: NA; V: TRBV5-1; DNA: TGCGCCAGCAGCTTGAGGAGTCCGGGTGAGCTCCTCGGTAGCTCCTACGAGCAGTACTTC; CDR3: CASSLRSPGELLGSSYEQYF
J: TRBJ1-1; D: NA; size: NA; V: TRBV7-9; DNA: TGTGCCAGCAGCTTAGTATTCGCCAGGGGTGAAGCTTTCTTT; CDR3: CASSLVFARGEAFF
J: TRBJ1-2; D: NA; size: NA; V: TRBV27; DNA: TGTGCCAGCAGTTTACGGGGCGCCGGGGGCTATGGCTACACCTTC; CDR3: CASSLRGAGGYGYTF
J: TRBJ2-1; D: TRBD2; size: NA; V: TRBV11-3; DNA: TGTGCCAGCAGCTTCACTAGCGGGGGCAATGAGCAGTTCTTC; CDR3: CASSFTSGGNEQFF
J: TRBJ1-1; D: TRBD1; size: few; V: TRBV5-5; DNA: TGTGCCAGCAGGGGAAGTAGGGGGCTCACTGAAGCTTTCTTT; CDR3: CASRGSRGLTEAFF
J: TRBJ2-5; D: NA; size: NA; V: TRBV29-1; DNA: TGCAGCGTTCTTAGACAGTCGACCGGCGAGACCCAGTACTTC; CDR3: CSVLRQSTGETQYF
J: TRBJ2-7; D: TRBD1; size: NA; V: TRBV30; DNA: TGTGCCTGGAGTGGGACAGGGGGCGAGCAGTACTTC; CDR3: CAWSGTGGEQYF
J: TRBJ2-1; D: NA; size: NA; V: TRBV5-6; DNA: TGTGCCAGCAGCCGAGACTCTCACCCGAGGAATGAGCAGTTCTTC; CDR3: CASSRDSHPRNEQFF
J: TRBJ1-2; D: NA; size: NA; V: TRBV12-5; DNA: TGTGCTAGTGGTTTTTACGCGTTGTTTGACTACACCTTC; CDR3: CASGFYALFDYTF
J: TRBJ2-3; D: TRBD2; size: NA; V: TRBV6-4; DNA: TGTGCCAGCAGTGAGCGGGAGGCAGATACGCAGTATTTT; CDR3: CASSEREADTQYF
J: TRBJ2-7; D: TRBD1; size: NA; V: TRBV4-1; DNA: TGCGCCAGCAGCCCCCGGGACAGGGAGTACGAGCAGTACTTC; CDR3: CASSPRDREYEQYF
J: TRBJ2-7; D: TRBD2; size: NA; V: TRBV27; DNA: TGTGCCAGCAGTTATCTAGGGACTAGCGGGCGGAACGAGCAGTACTTC; CDR3: CASSYLGTSGRNEQYF
J: TRBJ1-5; D: TRBD1; size: NA; V: TRBV28; DNA: TGTGCCAGCAGTTCCACGCCCATCAGGGGGAATCAGCCCCAGCATTTT; CDR3: CASSSTPIRGNQPQHF
J: TRBJ2-5; D: TRBD2; size: once; V: TRBV5-4; DNA: TGTGCCAGCGGACACCCCAACGGGGAGGGCCAAGAGACCCAGTACTTC; CDR3: CASGHPNGEGQETQYF